The clone carrying this TCR beta chain occurred many times. The data were obtained in a study of low-dose radiotherapy and immunotherapy resistance in tumors. Study details: Intravenous ipilimumab 1 mg/kg every six weeks was given with nivolumab 240 mg every two weeks.

The CDR3 extends over 13 amino acids. Germline values: CDR1 MNHEY, CDR2 SVGEGT. Trimming took 3 bases from V and 3 from J, leaving 9 bases between them. Time point noted: after trial treatment. Treatment noted: LDRT plus nivolumab, ipilimumab, low-dose cyclophosphamide and aspirin (RACIN trial). The donors' treatment consisted of nivolumab, ipilimumab, aspirin, low-dose cyclophosphamide and low-dose radiotherapy. Alpha and beta chains were covered, as first-strand cDNA relied on TRAV- and TRBV-specific primers. A constant-region primer paired with the V-primer adapter amplified TCRs over 20 PCR cycles. TCRdb redid the calling of the reads with MiXCR, one entry per CDR3 protein. Here the sample spans about 30,000 distinct CDR3 sequences, approximately 54% being singletons.

The sample here was PBMCs, taken after low-dose radiotherapy plus immunotherapy. This receptor was taken from a male donor with gallbladder cancer. V usage is TRBV6-2 or TRBV6-3 and J usage is TRBJ2-7, with D unclear. The CDR3 coding sequence is TGTGCCAGCAGTTATTCGCGTGGCTACGAGCAGTACTTC. Translated: CASSYSRGYEQYF.